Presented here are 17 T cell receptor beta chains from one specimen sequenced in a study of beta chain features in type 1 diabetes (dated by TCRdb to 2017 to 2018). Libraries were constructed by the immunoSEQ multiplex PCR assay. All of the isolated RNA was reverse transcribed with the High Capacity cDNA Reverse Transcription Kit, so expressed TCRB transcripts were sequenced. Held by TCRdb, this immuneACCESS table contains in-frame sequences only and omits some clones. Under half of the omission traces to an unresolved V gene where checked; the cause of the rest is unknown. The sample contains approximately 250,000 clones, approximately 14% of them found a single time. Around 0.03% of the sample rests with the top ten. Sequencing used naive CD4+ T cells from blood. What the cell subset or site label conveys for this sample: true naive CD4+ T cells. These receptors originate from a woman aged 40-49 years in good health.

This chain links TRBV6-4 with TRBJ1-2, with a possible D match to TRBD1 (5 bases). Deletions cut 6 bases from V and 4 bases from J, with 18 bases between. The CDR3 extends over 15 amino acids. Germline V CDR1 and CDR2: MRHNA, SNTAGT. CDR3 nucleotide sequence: TGTGCCAGCAGCCACCGGGGGGACCAAGGCTATGGCTACACCTTC. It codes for CASSHRGDQGYGYTF.

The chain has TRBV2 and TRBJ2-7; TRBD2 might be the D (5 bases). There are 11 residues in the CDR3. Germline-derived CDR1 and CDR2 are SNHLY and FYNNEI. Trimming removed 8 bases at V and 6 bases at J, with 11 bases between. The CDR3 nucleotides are TGTGCCAGCGAGGGCCCGGTCGAGCAGTACTTC. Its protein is CASEGPVEQYF.

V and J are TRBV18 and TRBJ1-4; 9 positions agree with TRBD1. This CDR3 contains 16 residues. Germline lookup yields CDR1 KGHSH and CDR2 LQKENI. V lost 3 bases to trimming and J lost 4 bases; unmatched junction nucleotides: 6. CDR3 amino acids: CASSPLRTGDNEKLFF. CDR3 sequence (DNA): TGTGCCAGCTCACCTCTAAGGACAGGGGATAATGAAAAACTGTTTTTT. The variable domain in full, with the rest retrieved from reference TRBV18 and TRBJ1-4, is NAGVMQNPRHLVRRRGQEARLRCSPMKGHSHVYWYRQLPEEGLKFMVYLQKENIIDESGMPKERFSAEFPKEGPSILRIQQVVRGDSAAYFCASSPLRTGDNEKLFFGSGTQLSVL.

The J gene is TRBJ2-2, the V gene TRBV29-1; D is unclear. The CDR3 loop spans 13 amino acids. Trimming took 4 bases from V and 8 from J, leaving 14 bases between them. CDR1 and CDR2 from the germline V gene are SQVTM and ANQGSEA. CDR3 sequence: CSVGEVYAGELFF. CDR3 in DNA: TGCAGCGTTGGAGAAGTGTATGCGGGGGAGCTGTTTTTT.

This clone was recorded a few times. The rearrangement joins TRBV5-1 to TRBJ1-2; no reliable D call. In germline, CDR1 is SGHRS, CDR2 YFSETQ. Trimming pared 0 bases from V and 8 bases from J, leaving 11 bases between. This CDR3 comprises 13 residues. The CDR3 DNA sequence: TGCGCCAGCAGCTTGGAGTCAGGCCACGGCTACACCTTC. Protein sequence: CASSLESGHGYTF.

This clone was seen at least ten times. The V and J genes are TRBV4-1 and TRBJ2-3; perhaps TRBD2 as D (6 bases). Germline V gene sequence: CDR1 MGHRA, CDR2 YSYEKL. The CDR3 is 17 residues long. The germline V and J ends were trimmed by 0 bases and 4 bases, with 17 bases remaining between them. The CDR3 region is CASSQDGAGSGADTQYF. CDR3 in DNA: TGCGCCAGCAGCCAAGATGGTGCCGGGAGTGGTGCAGATACGCAGTATTTT.

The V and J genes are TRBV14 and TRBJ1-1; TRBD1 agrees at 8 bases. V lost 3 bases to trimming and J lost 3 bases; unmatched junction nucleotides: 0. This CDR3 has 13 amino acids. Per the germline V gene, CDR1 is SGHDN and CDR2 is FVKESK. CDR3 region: CASSQDRDTEAFF. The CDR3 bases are TGTGCCAGCAGCCAGGACAGGGACACTGAAGCTTTCTTT.

The CDR3 sequence is CASQWDRGNIQYF. The CDR3 nucleotides read TGTGCCAGCCAATGGGACAGAGGAAACATTCAGTACTTC. The chain uses TRBV6-5 and TRBJ2-4; 7 bases match TRBD1. J was trimmed by 6 bases and V by 8 bases; bases with no gene match: 7. This CDR3 is 13 amino acids long. Germline CDR1 MNHEY, CDR2 SVGAGI.

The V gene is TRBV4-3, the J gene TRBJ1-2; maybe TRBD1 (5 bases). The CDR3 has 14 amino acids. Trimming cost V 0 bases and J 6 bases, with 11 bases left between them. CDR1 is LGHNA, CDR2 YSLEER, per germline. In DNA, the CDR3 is TGCGCCAGCAGCCAAGATCCCGACAGCCATGGCTACACCTTC. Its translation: CASSQDPDSHGYTF.

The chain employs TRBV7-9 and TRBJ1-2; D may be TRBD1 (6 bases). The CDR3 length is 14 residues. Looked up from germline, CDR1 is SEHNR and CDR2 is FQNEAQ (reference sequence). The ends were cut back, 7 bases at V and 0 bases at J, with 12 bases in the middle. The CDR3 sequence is CASTREGANYGYTF. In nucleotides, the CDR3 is TGTGCCAGCACACGGGAGGGGGCTAACTATGGCTACACCTTC.

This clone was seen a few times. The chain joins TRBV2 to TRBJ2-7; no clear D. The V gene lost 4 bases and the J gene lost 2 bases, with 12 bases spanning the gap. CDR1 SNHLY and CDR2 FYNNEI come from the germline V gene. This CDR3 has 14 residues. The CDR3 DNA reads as TGTGCCAGCAGTGCCGGCGGCTTTACCTACGAGCAGTACTTC. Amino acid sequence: CASSAGGFTYEQYF.

In DNA, the CDR3 is TGTGCTAGTGGTTTGCCACGGAGTGGCTATGGCTACACCTTC. This codes for CASGLPRSGYGYTF. V is TRBV12-5 and J is TRBJ1-2; no clear D. Germline CDR1 and CDR2: LGHNT and FRNRAP. V was cut by 2 bases and J by 4 bases, with 11 bases left in between. The CDR3 has 14 amino acids.

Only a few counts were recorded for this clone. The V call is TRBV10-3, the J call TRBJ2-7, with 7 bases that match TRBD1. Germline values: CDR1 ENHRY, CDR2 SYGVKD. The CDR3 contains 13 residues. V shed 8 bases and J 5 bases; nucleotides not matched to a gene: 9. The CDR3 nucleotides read TGTGCCATCGAATCCGGGACAGATAACGAGCAGTACTTC. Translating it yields CAIESGTDNEQYF.

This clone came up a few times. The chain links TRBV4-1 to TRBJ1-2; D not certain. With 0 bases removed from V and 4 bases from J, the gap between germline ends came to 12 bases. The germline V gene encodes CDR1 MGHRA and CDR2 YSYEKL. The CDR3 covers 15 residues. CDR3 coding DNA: TGCGCCAGCAGCCAAGATCGCGGCATTTTCTATGGCTACACCTTC. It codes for CASSQDRGIFYGYTF.

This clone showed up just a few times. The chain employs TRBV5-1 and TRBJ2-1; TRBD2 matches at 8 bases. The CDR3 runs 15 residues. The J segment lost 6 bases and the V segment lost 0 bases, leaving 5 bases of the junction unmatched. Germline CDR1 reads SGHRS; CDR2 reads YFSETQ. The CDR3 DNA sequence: TGCGCCAGCAGCTTGGCCGGGGGGGCCGGCAATGAGCAGTTCTTC. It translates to CASSLAGGAGNEQFF.

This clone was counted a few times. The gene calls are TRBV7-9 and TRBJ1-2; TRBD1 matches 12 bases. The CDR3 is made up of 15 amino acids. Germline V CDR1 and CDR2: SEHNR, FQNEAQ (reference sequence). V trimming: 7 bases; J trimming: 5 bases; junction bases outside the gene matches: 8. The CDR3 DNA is TGTGCCAGCACCTTGGAGGGACAGGGGGCTTATGGCTACACCTTC. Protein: CASTLEGQGAYGYTF.

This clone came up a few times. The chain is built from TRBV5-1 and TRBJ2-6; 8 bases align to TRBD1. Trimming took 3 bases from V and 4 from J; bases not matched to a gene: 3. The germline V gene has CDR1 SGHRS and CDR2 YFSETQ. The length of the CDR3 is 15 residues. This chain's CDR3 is CASSSGGAGANVLTF. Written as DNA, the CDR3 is TGCGCCAGCAGCTCAGGGGGCGCCGGGGCCAACGTCCTGACTTTC.